This T cell receptor (beta chain) was sequenced during a study of radiotherapy plus CTLA-4 blockade in lung cancer. The CDR3 length is 16 residues. The trim removed 2 bases at V and 6 bases at J, leaving 12 bases unmatched. Libraries were prepared by immunoSEQ multiplex PCR; TCRdb keeps only in-frame clonotypes and omits some of them. The sample carries approximately 89,000 clones, 60% to 85% recorded once. Study-level findings and limits: After treatment with radiotherapy plus ipilimumab, TCR clones that came from the tumor expanded in blood.

Turning to this clone: What it binds is not known.

Patients in the study, people with chemo-refractory metastatic non-small-cell lung cancer, received focal radiation plus ipilimumab CTLA-4 blockade. The source is a human donor with non-small cell lung cancer who had a partial response to radiotherapy plus ipilimumab. Some clones in this sample may be carry-over from other donors' samples. The chain is built from TRBV23-1 and TRBJ2-5; 7 nucleotides agree with TRBD2. TRBV23-1 is placed among ORFs of uncertain function. The sample in question was peripheral blood, obtained from a patient treated with radiotherapy plus ipilimumab. CDR3 bases: TGCGCCAGCAGTCAACACACTGGTAGGGAGGGAAAGACCCAGTACTTC. Amino acids: CASSQHTGREGKTQYF.